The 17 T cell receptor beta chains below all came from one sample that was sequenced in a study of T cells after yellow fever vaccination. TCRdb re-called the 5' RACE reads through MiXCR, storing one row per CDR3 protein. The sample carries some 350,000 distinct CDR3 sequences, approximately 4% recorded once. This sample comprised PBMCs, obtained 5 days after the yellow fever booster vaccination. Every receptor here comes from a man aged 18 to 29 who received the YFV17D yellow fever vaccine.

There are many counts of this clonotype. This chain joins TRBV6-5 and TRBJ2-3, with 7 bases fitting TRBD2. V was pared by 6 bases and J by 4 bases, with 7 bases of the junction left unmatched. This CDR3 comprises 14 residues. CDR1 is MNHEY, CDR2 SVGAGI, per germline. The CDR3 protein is CASRSFGGSDTQYF. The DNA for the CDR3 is TGTGCCAGCAGGTCTTTCGGGGGGTCAGATACGCAGTATTTT.

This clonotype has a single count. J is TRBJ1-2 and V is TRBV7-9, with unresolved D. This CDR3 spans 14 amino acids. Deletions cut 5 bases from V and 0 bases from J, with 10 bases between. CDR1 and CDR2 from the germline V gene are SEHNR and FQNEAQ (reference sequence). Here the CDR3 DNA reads TGTGCCAGCAGCCTCGCAACTACTAACTATGGCTACACCTTC. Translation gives CASSLATTNYGYTF.

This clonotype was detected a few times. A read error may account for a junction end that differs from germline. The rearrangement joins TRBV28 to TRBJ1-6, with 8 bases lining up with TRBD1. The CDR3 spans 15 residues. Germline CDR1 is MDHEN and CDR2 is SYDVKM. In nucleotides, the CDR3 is TGTGCCAGCAGTTTGGGGACAGGTAGTAATTCTCCCCTCCACTTT. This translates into CASSLGTGSNSPLHF.

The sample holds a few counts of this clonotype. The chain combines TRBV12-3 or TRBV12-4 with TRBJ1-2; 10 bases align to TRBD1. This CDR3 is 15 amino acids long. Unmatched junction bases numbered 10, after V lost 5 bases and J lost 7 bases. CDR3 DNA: TGTGCCAGCAGTATGCCGGGACAGGGGAATCGTGGCTACACCTTC. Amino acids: CASSMPGQGNRGYTF.

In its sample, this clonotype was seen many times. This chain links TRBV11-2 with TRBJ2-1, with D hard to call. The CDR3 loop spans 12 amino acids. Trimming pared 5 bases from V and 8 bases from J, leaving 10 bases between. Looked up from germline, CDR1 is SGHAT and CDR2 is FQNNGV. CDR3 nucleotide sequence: TGTGCCAGCAGCGCCTTCCGGTATGAGCAGTTCTTC. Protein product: CASSAFRYEQFF.

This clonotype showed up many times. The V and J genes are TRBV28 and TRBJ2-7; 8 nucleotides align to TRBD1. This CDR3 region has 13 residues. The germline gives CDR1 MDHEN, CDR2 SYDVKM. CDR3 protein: CASSPGQGYEQYV. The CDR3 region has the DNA TGTGCTAGCAGTCCTGGACAGGGCTACGAGCAGTACGTC.

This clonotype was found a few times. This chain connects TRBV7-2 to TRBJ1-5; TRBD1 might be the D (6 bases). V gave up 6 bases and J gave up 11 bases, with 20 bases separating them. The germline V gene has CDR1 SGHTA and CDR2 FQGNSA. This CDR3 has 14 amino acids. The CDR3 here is CASRTGGDRGAQHF. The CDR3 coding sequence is TGTGCCAGCAGGACAGGAGGGGATCGGGGAGCCCAGCATTTT. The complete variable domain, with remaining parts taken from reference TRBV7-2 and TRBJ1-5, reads GAGVSQSPSNKVTEKGKDVELRCDPISGHTALYWYRQSLGQGLEFLIYFQGNSAPDKSGLPSDRFSAERTGGSVSTLTIQRTQQEDSAVYLCASRTGGDRGAQHFGDGTRLSIL.

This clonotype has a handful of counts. The CDR3 nucleotides are TGCGCCAGCAGCCGCCGCCAAGGGAGGCAAGAGACCCAGTACTTC. It codes for CASSRRQGRQETQYF. The chain links TRBV4-3 to TRBJ2-5, with D possibly TRBD2 on 6 matching bases. The CDR3 covers 15 residues. Trimming took off 4 bases at V and 2 bases at J, with 14 bases between the two ends. Germline assignment: CDR1 LGHNA and CDR2 YSLEER.

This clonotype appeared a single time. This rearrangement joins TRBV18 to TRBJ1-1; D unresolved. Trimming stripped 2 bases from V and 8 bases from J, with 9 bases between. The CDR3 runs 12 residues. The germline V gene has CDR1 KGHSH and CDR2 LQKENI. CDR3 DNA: TGTGCCAGCTCACCAGGGCGCAGGGAAGCTTTCTTT. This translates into CASSPGRREAFF.

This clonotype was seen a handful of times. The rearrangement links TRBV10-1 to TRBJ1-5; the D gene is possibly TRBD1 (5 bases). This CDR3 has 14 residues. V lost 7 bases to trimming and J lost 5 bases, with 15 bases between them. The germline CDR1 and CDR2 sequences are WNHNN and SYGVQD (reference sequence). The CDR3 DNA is TGCGCCAGCAAGACAGCCTACCGGTATCAGCCCCAGCATTTT. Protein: CASKTAYRYQPQHF.

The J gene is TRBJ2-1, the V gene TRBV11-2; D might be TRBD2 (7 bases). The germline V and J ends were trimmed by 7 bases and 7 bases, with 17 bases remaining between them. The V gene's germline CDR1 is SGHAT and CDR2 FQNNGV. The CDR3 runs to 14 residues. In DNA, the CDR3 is TGTGCCAGCACCAAACAGGGACTATCTAATGAGCAGTTCTTC. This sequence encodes CASTKQGLSNEQFF.

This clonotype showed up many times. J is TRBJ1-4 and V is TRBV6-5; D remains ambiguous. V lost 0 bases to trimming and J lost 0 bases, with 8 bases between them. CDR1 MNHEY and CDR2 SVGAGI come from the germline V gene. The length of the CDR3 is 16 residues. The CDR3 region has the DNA TGTGCCAGCAGTTACTCAAGCGGCGCAACTAATGAAAAACTGTTTTTT. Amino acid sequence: CASSYSSGATNEKLFF.

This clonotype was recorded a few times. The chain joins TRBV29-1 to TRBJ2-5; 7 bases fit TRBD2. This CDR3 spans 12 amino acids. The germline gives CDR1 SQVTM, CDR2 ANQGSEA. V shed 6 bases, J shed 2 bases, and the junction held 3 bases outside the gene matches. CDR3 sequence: CSVWGGQETQYF. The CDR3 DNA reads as TGCAGCGTCTGGGGGGGGCAAGAGACCCAGTACTTC.

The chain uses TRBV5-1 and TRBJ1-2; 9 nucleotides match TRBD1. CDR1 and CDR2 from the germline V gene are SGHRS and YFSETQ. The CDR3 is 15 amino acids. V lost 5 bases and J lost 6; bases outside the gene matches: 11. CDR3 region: CASRPPGQGGDGYTF. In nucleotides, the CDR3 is TGCGCCAGCAGACCACCGGGACAGGGCGGCGATGGCTACACCTTC.

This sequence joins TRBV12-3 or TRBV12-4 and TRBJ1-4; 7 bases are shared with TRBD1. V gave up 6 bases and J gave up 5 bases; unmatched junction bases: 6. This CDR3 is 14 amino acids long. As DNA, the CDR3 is TGTGCCAGCAGGCCCACAGGGGTAAATGAAAAACTGTTTTTT. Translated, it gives CASRPTGVNEKLFF.

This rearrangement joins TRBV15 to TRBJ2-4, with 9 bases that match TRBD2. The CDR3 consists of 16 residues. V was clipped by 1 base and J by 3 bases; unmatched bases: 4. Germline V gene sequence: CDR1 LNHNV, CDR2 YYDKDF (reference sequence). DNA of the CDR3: TGTGCCACCAGCAGAGGGATTAGCGGGGGCAAAAACATTCAGTACTTC. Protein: CATSRGISGGKNIQYF.

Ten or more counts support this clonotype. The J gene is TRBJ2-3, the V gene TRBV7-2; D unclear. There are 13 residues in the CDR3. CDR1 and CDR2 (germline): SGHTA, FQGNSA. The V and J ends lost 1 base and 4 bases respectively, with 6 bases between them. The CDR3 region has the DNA TGTGCCAGCAGCTTAGTTGGGGCAGATACGCAGTATTTT. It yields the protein CASSLVGADTQYF.